The subject of this entry is one T cell receptor (beta chain). Using immunoSEQ multiplex PCR, the repertoire was profiled, and TCRdb retains in-frame clones only, with some absent. This sample yields more than 90,000 clones, of which roughly 80% are seen a single time; around 25% belongs to the top ten. This sample was taken from a study of radiotherapy plus CTLA-4 blockade in lung cancer. For the study at large: In less than 20% of patients, objective responses were seen; 31% had disease control.

The CDR3 is made up of 14 amino acids. Germline CDR1 and CDR2: LNHDA and SQIVND (reference sequence). V lost 4 bases, J lost 9 bases, and 19 bases lay in between. The sequence came from a human donor with non-small cell lung cancer that progressed on radiotherapy plus ipilimumab. Sequencing was performed on peripheral blood, taken from a patient treated with radiotherapy plus ipilimumab. This chain uses TRBV19 with TRBJ2-7; D is perhaps TRBD1 (8 bases). CDR3 amino acids: CASSTNRGGPVQYF. The CDR3, as DNA: TGTGCCAGTAGTACCAACAGGGGGGGCCCTGTGCAGTACTTC.